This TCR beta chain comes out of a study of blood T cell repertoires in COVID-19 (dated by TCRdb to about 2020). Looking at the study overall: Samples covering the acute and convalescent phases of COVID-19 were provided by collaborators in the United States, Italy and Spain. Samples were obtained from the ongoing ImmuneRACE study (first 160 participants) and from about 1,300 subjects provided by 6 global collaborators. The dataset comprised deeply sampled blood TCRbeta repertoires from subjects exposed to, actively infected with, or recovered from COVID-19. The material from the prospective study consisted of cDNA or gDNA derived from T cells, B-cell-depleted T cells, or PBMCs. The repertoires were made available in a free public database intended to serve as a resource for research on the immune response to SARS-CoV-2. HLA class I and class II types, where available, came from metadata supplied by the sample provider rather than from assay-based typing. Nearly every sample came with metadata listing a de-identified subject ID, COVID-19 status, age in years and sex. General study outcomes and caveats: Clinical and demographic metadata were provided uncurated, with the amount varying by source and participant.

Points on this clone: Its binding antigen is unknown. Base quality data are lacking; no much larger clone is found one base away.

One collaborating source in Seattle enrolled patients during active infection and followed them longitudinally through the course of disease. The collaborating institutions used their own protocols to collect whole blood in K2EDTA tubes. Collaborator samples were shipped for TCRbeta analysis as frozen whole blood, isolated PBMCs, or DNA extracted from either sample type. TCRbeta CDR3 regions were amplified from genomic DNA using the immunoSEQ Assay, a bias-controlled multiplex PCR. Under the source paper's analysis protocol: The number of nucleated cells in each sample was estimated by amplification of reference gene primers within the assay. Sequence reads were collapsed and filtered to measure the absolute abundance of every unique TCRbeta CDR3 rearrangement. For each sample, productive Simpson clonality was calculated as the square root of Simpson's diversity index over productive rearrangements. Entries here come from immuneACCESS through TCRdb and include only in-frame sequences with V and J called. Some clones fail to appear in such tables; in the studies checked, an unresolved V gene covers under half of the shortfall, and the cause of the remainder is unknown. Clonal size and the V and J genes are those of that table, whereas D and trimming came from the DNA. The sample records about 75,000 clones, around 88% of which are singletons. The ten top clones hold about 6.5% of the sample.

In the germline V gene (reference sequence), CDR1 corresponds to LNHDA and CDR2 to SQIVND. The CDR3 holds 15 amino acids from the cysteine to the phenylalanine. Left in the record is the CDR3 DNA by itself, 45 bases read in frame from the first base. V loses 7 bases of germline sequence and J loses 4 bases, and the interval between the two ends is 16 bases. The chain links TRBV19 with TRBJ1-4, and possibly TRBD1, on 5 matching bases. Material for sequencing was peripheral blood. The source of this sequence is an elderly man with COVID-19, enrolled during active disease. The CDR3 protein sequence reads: CASMGGAKGNEKLFF. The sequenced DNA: TGTGCCAGTATGGGAGGGGCAAAGGGTAATGAAAAACTGTTTTTT.